Described below is a single T cell receptor beta chain sequence and its context. Its antigen is not known. Different DNA sequences within this sample yield the same CDR3. The data were obtained in a study of T cell responses to AZD1222 COVID-19 vaccine. Clones were sequenced by immunoSEQ multiplex PCR, and TCRdb holds only the in-frame ones, with some missing. The profile covers 120,000 or so clones, with about 90% appearing a single time and roughly 1.5% taken by the ten largest. Study outcomes and limitations: Nearly half of unique spike-specific TCRs reportedly avoided B.1.351 and B.1.1.7 mutated regions. Donors were mostly white British, more females; clonal diversity possibly underestimated.

The TCR originated in an adult in good health. Sequenced here: peripheral blood, sampled on day 0 of AZD1222 vaccination.

The CDR3 DNA reads as TGCGCCAGCAGCCAAGTTCGGGGTTACGAGCAGTACTTC. Amino acid sequence: CASSQVRGYEQYF. The rearrangement uses TRBV4-3 and TRBJ2-7; D is perhaps TRBD2 (5 bases). Germline CDR1 is LGHNA and CDR2 is YSLEER. Trimming took 1 base from V and 4 from J, leaving 8 bases between them. There are 13 residues in the CDR3.